The next 25 T cell receptor beta chains were all read from a single sample in a study of regulatory T cells in long-lasting Graves disease. To make TCR beta libraries, researchers used iRepertoire HTBI primers and Arm-PCR of CDR3 regions. From the multiplex PCR reads, TCRdb called clonotypes with MiXCR, one entry per CDR3 protein. The table shows 400,000 to 500,000 distinct CDR3 sequences, with less than 20% occurring only once. The time point here: newly diagnosed GD, antithyroid drugs for less than 3 months. From PBMCs, RNA was extracted and then used to make the TCR library. The data also belong to a second study, concerning T cells in Graves' hyperthyroidism and ophthalmopathy.

The source material was peripheral blood mononuclear cells (PBMCs), sampled at new diagnosis, from a patient treated with antithyroid drugs. The origin of the receptors is a woman under 40 with Graves disease.

Many counts were recorded for this clonotype. The V gene is TRBV20-1, the J gene TRBJ2-7, with D perhaps given as TRBD1 or TRBD2 (5 bases each). V dropped 3 bases and J dropped 3 bases, with 15 bases sitting between them. CDR3 length equals 14 residues. Germline V gene sequence: CDR1 DFQATT, CDR2 SNEGSKA (reference sequence). The CDR3 is CSASVGGTLYEQYF. The CDR3 bases are TGCAGTGCTAGTGTTGGGGGAACCCTCTACGAGCAGTACTTC.

Remarks on this clonotype: A much bigger clone sits one base away, suggesting this may be a read error. The V and J genes are TRBV28 and TRBJ2-7; D uncertain. CDR3 length equals 14 residues. The V and J ends lost 1 base and 7 bases respectively, with 14 bases between them. Germline V CDR1 and CDR2: MDHEN, SYDVKM. In DNA, the CDR3 is TGTGCCAGCAGTTTATCCTTTCGGAACAATGAGCAGTACTTC. Its translation: CASSLSFRNNEQYF. Variable domain in full (rest from reference TRBV28 and TRBJ2-7): DVKVTQSSRYLVKRTGEKVFLECVQDMDHENMFWYRQDPGLGLRLIYFSYDVKMKEKGDIPEGYSVSREKKERFSLILESASTNQTSMYLCASSLSFRNNEQYFGPGTRLTVT.

The chain has TRBV28 and TRBJ1-2; 7 nucleotides agree with TRBD1. CDR1 and CDR2 from the germline V gene are MDHEN and SYDVKM. Trimming cost V 8 bases and J 6 bases; bases outside gene matches: 9. This CDR3 has 13 residues. CDR3 sequence (DNA): TGTGCCAGCGGTGACCCGACAGGGCATGGCTACACCTTC. Its protein is CASGDPTGHGYTF.

As regards this clonotype: A much larger clone is a single base away; this may be a read error. The chain recombines TRBV12-3 or TRBV12-4 with TRBJ1-2; no clear D. CDR3 length: 12 amino acids. The CDR3 is CASGSSNYGYAF. The CDR3 DNA is TGTGCCAGCGGCAGTAGTAACTATGGCTACGCCTTC.

V is TRBV5-1 and J is TRBJ1-4, with 7 bases lining up with TRBD1. V was pared by 5 bases and J by 5 bases, with 3 bases of the junction left unmatched. The CDR3 has 13 amino acids. Germline CDR1 is SGHRS and CDR2 is YFSETQ. The CDR3: CASRGQPNEKLFF. The CDR3 DNA sequence: TGCGCCAGCAGGGGACAGCCGAATGAAAAACTGTTTTTT.

This clonotype showed up many times. CDR3 sequence reads: CATEPTGVGNTIYF. In nucleotides, the CDR3 is TGTGCCACCGAACCCACAGGGGTTGGAAACACCATATATTTT. The genes are TRBV6-1 and TRBJ1-3, with TRBD1 identical over 7 bases. CDR3 length: 14 residues. Germline V lookup: CDR1 MNHNS, CDR2 SASEGT. V gave up 10 bases and J gave up 3 bases; unmatched junction bases: 9.

The chain combines TRBV5-1 with TRBJ2-4; 7 nucleotides align to TRBD2. V was clipped by 3 bases and J by 5 bases; unmatched bases: 14. Germline-derived CDR1 and CDR2 are SGHRS and YFSETQ. This CDR3 has 17 residues. CDR3 bases: TGCGCCAGCAGCTCCGAGGGACTAACTACAAAGCAAAACATTCAGTACTTC. It specifies CASSSEGLTTKQNIQYF.

CDR3 amino acids: CASSTGQDTGELFF. DNA of the CDR3: TGTGCCAGCAGCACGGGACAGGACACCGGGGAGCTGTTTTTT. The chain employs TRBV11-3 and TRBJ2-2; TRBD1 agrees at 8 bases. Germline V gives CDR1 SGHNT, CDR2 YENEEA. The V and J ends lost 5 bases and 3 bases, in that order; junction bases with no gene match: 2. The CDR3 spans 14 residues.

Remarks on this clonotype: A much larger clone lies a single base off, so this may be a read error. The rearrangement joins TRBV3-1 to TRBJ2-5, with D perhaps matching TRBD1 (5 bases). CDR3 length: 15 amino acids. Germline V CDR1 and CDR2: LGHDT, YNNKEL (reference sequence). The CDR3 region has the DNA TGTGCCAGCAGCCCTTCAGGGATTCCCCAAGAGACCCTGTACTTC. Residues: CASSPSGIPQETLYF.

This clonotype was seen ten or more times. The chain joins TRBV6-5 to TRBJ1-1; possible D gene TRBD1, 5 bases. This CDR3 spans 15 amino acids. Trimming shortened V by 2 bases and J by 3 bases, and 13 bases separated the two germline ends. The germline gives CDR1 MNHEY, CDR2 SVGAGI. The CDR3 DNA is TGTGCCAGCAGTTACCGGACAAGGGGACACACTGAAGCTTTCTTT. Its translation is CASSYRTRGHTEAFF.

V is TRBV9 and J is TRBJ2-2; D remains unclear. The germline V gene encodes CDR1 SGDLS and CDR2 YYNGEE. The V end was cut by 0 bases, the J end by 4 bases, with 10 bases between. The CDR3 is 15 amino acids. The CDR3 region is CASSVGFAGTGELFF. The CDR3 bases are TGTGCCAGCAGCGTAGGATTCGCCGGCACCGGGGAGCTGTTTTTT.

This clonotype was seen many times. CDR3 DNA sequence: TGTGCCAGCAGTTTGGTCACGCCTCGGGGGCCCCAGCATTTT. The encoded protein is CASSLVTPRGPQHF. This rearrangement joins TRBV27 to TRBJ1-5; no clear D. This CDR3 region has 14 residues. Per germline, CDR1 MNHEY and CDR2 SMNVEV (reference sequence). The V gene lost 3 bases and the J gene lost 9 bases, with 15 bases spanning the gap.

This clonotype appeared a few times. V and J are TRBV12-3 or TRBV12-4 and TRBJ2-5; tentatively, D is TRBD2 (5 bases). V shed 2 bases and J shed 6 bases, with 13 bases lying between them. This CDR3 has 14 residues. CDR3 region: CASSLFSGLKTQYF. DNA for the CDR3: TGTGCCAGCAGTTTATTCTCGGGGTTGAAGACCCAGTACTTC.

At least ten counts were recorded for this clonotype. The chain links TRBV12-5 to TRBJ1-1, with D unclear. The CDR3 consists of 12 residues. With 2 bases removed from V and 10 bases from J, the gap between germline ends came to 11 bases. Germline V lookup: CDR1 LGHNT, CDR2 FRNRAP. The CDR3 region is CASGLPNIGAFF. Written as DNA, the CDR3 is TGTGCTAGTGGTTTGCCGAACATCGGAGCTTTCTTT.

This clonotype appeared a few times. CDR3 sequence reads: CASTSPRQGVTGELFF. DNA for the CDR3: TGTGCCAGCACCTCCCCCCGGCAGGGGGTCACCGGGGAGCTGTTTTTT. V is TRBV28 and J is TRBJ2-2, with 7 bases lining up with TRBD1. The CDR3 has 16 amino acids. Unmatched junction bases numbered 12, after V lost 7 bases and J lost 4 bases. Germline CDR1 and CDR2: MDHEN and SYDVKM.

This clonotype came up many times. The J gene is TRBJ1-1, the V gene TRBV27; D gene ambiguous. The CDR3 consists of 13 residues. V gave up 10 bases and J gave up 1 base, with 13 bases separating them. CDR1 is MNHEY, CDR2 SMNVEV, per germline (reference sequence). The CDR3: CATRKAGNTEAFF. Here the CDR3 DNA reads TGTGCCACCCGGAAAGCGGGGAACACTGAAGCTTTCTTT.

The rearrangement links TRBV4-1 to TRBJ2-3; unclear D gene. Germline V lookup: CDR1 MGHRA, CDR2 YSYEKL. With 1 base removed from V and 4 bases from J, the gap between germline ends came to 18 bases. The CDR3 is 17 residues long. CDR3 DNA: TGCGCCAGCAGCCAAGCAAGGGCTAACGAGTGGGCAGATACGCAGTATTTT. Translating gives CASSQARANEWADTQYF.

This clonotype has a count of ten or more. The gene calls are TRBV10-3 and TRBJ2-1, with D maybe TRBD1 (5 bases). Deletions cut 0 bases from V and 10 bases from J, with 13 bases between. The CDR3 totals 14 residues. Germline values: CDR1 ENHRY, CDR2 SYGVKD. In nucleotides, the CDR3 is TGTGCCATCAGTGAGTCGCCCGACAGTAGCGAGCAGTTCTTC. Protein product: CAISESPDSSEQFF.

This chain connects TRBV7-9 to TRBJ2-1, with no clear D. Germline CDR1 SEHNR, CDR2 FQNEAQ (reference sequence). The CDR3 loop spans 13 amino acids. With 4 bases removed from V and 5 bases from J, the gap between germline ends came to 9 bases. CDR3 region: CASSSATNNEQFF. CDR3 sequence (DNA): TGTGCCAGCAGCTCCGCAACCAACAATGAGCAGTTCTTC.

This clonotype has a handful of counts. This chain uses TRBV4-1 with TRBJ2-1; D is perhaps TRBD2 (5 bases). CDR1 is MGHRA, CDR2 YSYEKL, per germline. CDR3 length: 15 residues. Trimming left V 4 bases short and J 5 bases short, with 15 bases between. DNA for the CDR3: TGCGCCAGCAGCCCGTCTAATAGCGCTGACAATGAGCAGTTCTTC. Translated, it gives CASSPSNSADNEQFF.

This clonotype has a count of ten or more. The V call is TRBV24-1, the J call TRBJ2-1; no definite D call. Germline loops: CDR1 KGHDR, CDR2 SFDVKD. V was clipped by 1 base and J by 7 bases, with 7 bases between them. The CDR3 runs 13 residues. CDR3 DNA sequence: TGTGCCACCAGTGATTTAGGTGGGAATGAGCAGTTCTTC. This encodes CATSDLGGNEQFF.

Comments on this clonotype: A read error is possible here, since a much larger clone lies one base away. The rearrangement links TRBV7-3 to TRBJ2-7; possibly TRBD1 or TRBD2 for D (6 bases each). The CDR3 is 16 amino acids. CDR1 and CDR2 (germline): SGHTA, FQGTGA. Trimming took 8 bases from V and 7 from J, leaving 27 bases between them. CDR3 region: CASSPTGRRSYNEQYF. DNA for the CDR3: TGTGCCAGCTCACCCACAGGGAGGCGGTCCTACAATGAGCAGTACTTC. The variable domain in full, completed from reference TRBV7-3 and TRBJ2-7, reads GAGVSQTPSNKVTEKGKYVELRCDPISGHTALYWYRQSLGQGPEFLIYFQGTGAADDSGLPNDRFFAVRPEGSVSTLKIQRTERGDSAVYLCASSPTGRRSYNEQYFGPGTRLTVT.

This clonotype has just a few counts. CDR3 nucleotide sequence: TGTGCCAGCAGCTCGGACAGGAATTCACCCCTCCACTTT. Protein sequence: CASSSDRNSPLHF. The rearrangement joins TRBV13 to TRBJ1-6; TRBD1 matches at 7 bases. The germline V gene encodes CDR1 PRHDT and CDR2 FYEKMQ (reference sequence). The CDR3 totals 13 residues. J was trimmed by 7 bases and V by 4 bases; bases with no gene match: 1. The whole variable domain, remainder taken from reference TRBV13 and TRBJ1-6, is AAGVIQSPRHLIKEKRETATLKCYPIPRHDTVYWYQQGPGQDPQFLISFYEKMQSDKGSIPDRFSAQQFSDYHSELNMSSLELGDSALYFCASSSDRNSPLHFGNGTRLTVT.

The chain has TRBV6-1 and TRBJ2-1; D could derive from TRBD1 or TRBD2 (6 bases each). The CDR3 runs 14 residues. Trimming shortened V by 4 bases and J by 7 bases, and 14 bases separated the two germline ends. Germline V gives CDR1 MNHNS, CDR2 SASEGT. CDR3 protein: CASSGVEGGNEQFF. The DNA of the CDR3 is TGTGCCAGCAGTGGGGTTGAGGGGGGAAATGAGCAGTTCTTC.

This clonotype showed up many times. The V and J genes are TRBV6-1 and TRBJ1-1; no clear D. Germline CDR1 and CDR2: MNHNS and SASEGT. Trimming cost V 5 bases and J 4 bases, with 20 bases left between them. The CDR3 contains 16 residues. DNA for the CDR3: TGTGCCAGCAGTCCCCTTCGACCTCTACGGGGCACTGAAGCTTTCTTT. It specifies CASSPLRPLRGTEAFF.